The 2 T cell receptor beta chains reported below all come from one sample, sequenced in a study of T cell responses to AZD1222 COVID-19 vaccine. This table comes from immunoSEQ multiplex PCR, and its TCRdb copy is limited to in-frame clones, with some not included. In the table there are about 19,000 clones, roughly 81% of which are singletons. Specimen: peripheral blood, collected 28 days after the second AZD1222 dose. These receptor sequences come from an adult who received the AZD1222 COVID-19 vaccine.

The J gene is TRBJ2-7, the V gene TRBV29-1; TRBD1 agrees at 11 bases. Trimming at V came to 5 bases and at J to 4 bases, leaving 7 bases not matched to a gene. CDR1 is SQVTM and CDR2 is ANQGSEA in the germline V gene. The CDR3 consists of 14 residues. CDR3 region: CSVRTGGRSYEQYF. The CDR3 DNA follows: TGCAGCGTTCGGACAGGGGGCAGGTCGTACGAGCAGTACTTC.

This clone was counted a single time. The chain recombines TRBV19 with TRBJ2-7; 9 bases are shared with TRBD1. Unmatched junction bases numbered 15, after V lost 7 bases and J lost 5 bases. Germline CDR1 reads LNHDA; CDR2 reads SQIVND (reference sequence). CDR3 length equals 16 residues. The DNA for the CDR3 is TGTGCCAGTATTCCCTACTCTCCGGGACAGGGAAACGAGCAGTACTTC. Encoded protein: CASIPYSPGQGNEQYF. Full variable domain (outside the CDR3, taken from reference TRBV19 and TRBJ2-7): DGGITQSPKYLFRKEGQNVTLSCEQNLNHDAMYWYRQDPGQGLRLIYYSQIVNDFQKGDIAEGYSVSREKKESFPLTVTSAQKNPTAFYLCASIPYSPGQGNEQYFGPGTRLTVT.